This T cell receptor (beta chain) was retrieved from a study of response to subunit inactivated influenza vaccine. MiXCR, applied by TCRdb to the RT-PCR reads, yields one record per CDR3 protein. The data contain around 570,000 distinct CDR3 sequences, about 7.6% of them seen just once; the ten biggest clones take up 10% to 15%. This specimen was PBMCs from blood, taken roughly 24 months after vaccination. The origin of this receptor is a man aged 45-69 years who received an inactivated influenza vaccine.

Here the CDR3 DNA reads TGCGCCAGCAGCTTGGGTGTTAGCGGAGGACGAGATACGCAGTATTTT. As protein: CASSLGVSGGRDTQYF. The chain combines TRBV5-1 with TRBJ2-3; D might be TRBD2 (6 bases). The V end was cut by 0 bases, the J end by 5 bases, with 16 bases between. CDR1 and CDR2 from the germline V gene are SGHRS and YFSETQ. This CDR3 spans 16 amino acids.